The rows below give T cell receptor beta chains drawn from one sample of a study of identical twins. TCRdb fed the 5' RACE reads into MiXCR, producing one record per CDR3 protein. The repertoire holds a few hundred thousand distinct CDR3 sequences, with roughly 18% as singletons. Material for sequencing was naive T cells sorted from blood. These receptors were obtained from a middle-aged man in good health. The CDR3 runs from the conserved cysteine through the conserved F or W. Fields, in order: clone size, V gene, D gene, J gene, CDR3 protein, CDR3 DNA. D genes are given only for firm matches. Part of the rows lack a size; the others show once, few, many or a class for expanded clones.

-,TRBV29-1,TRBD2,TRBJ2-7,CSVETRASGSGEQYF,TGCAGCGTTGAAACGAGGGCTAGCGGGAGTGGCGAGCAGTACTTC
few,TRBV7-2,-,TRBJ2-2,CASSSFITGELFF,TGTGCCAGCAGCTCCTTTATCACCGGGGAGCTGTTTTTT
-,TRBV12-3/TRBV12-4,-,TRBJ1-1,CASGKTGRSNTEAFF,TGTGCCAGCGGCAAAACAGGGCGGTCGAACACTGAAGCTTTCTTT
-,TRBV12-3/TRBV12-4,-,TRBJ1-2,CASSLGRGGYGYTF,TGTGCCAGCAGTTTAGGCAGGGGAGGCTATGGCTACACCTTC
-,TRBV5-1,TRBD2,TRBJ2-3,CPSSLAREPDTQYF,TGCCCCAGCAGCTTGGCGCGGGAGCCAGATACGCAGTATTTT
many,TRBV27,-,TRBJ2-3,CASSQLVTMGTDTQYF,TGTGCCAGCAGTCAACTAGTCACCATGGGCACAGATACGCAGTATTTT
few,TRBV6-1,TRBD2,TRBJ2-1,CASSLTPWEGPLQYNEQFF,TGTGCCAGCTCCCTTACTCCTTGGGAGGGCCCCCTGCAATACAATGAGCAGTTCTTC
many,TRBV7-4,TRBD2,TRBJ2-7,CASSPTIQREGLYEQYF,TGTGCCAGCAGCCCCACCATTCAGCGGGAGGGCCTATACGAGCAGTACTTC
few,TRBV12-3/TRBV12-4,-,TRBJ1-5,CASSGDEGQPQHF,TGTGCCAGCAGTGGGGACGAGGGTCAGCCCCAGCATTTT
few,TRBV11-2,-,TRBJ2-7,CASSFVRRAHEQYF,TGTGCCAGCAGCTTTGTACGGAGGGCCCACGAGCAGTACTTC
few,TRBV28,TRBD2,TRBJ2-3,CASSLSLAGSTDTQYF,TGTGCCAGCAGTTTATCCCTAGCGGGGAGCACAGATACGCAGTATTTT
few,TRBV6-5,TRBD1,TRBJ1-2,CASSFSGTGLGYTF,TGTGCCAGCAGTTTCTCCGGGACAGGGCTAGGCTACACCTTC
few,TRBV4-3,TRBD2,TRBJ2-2,CASGAGGGLGSVAGELFF,TGCGCCAGCGGGGCGGGGGGTGGTCTGGGCAGTGTCGCCGGGGAGCTGTTTTTT
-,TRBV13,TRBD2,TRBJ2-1,CASSWYGLAGGPGEQFF,TGTGCCAGCAGCTGGTACGGACTAGCGGGAGGGCCAGGTGAGCAGTTCTTC
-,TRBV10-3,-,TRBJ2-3,CAISESEGNTDTQYF,TGTGCCATCAGTGAGTCCGAGGGGAACACAGATACGCAGTATTTT
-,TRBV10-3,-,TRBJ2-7,CAISAAGTLTYEQYF,TGTGCCATCAGTGCTGCCGGGACACTTACCTACGAGCAGTACTTC
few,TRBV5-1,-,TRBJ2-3,CASSEGGHTNTDTQYF,TGCGCCAGCAGTGAAGGAGGGCATACAAACACAGATACGCAGTATTTT
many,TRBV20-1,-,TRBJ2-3,CSARASGEDPYTDTQYF,TGCAGTGCTAGAGCTAGTGGAGAAGACCCCTACACAGATACGCAGTATTTT
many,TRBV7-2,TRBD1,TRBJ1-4,CASSLVVGQGAGEKLFF,TGTGCCAGCAGCTTAGTAGTCGGGCAGGGGGCCGGTGAAAAACTGTTTTTT
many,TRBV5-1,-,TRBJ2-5,CASSTPLDDQETQYF,TGCGCCAGCAGCACTCCTCTTGATGACCAAGAGACCCAGTACTTC
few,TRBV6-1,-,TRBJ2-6,CASKRLGANVLTF,TGTGCCAGCAAAAGGTTGGGGGCCAACGTCCTGACTTTC
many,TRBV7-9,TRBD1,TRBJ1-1,CASSSYRGANTEAFF,TGTGCCAGCAGCTCCTACAGGGGGGCGAACACTGAAGCTTTCTTT
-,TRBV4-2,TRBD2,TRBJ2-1,CASSKGLAGGPFEQFF,TGTGCCAGCAGCAAGGGACTAGCGGGGGGGCCGTTTGAGCAGTTCTTC
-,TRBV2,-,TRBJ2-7,CASQLGPGTSYEQYF,TGTGCCAGCCAACTTGGCCCAGGGACGTCCTACGAGCAGTACTTC
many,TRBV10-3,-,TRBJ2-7,CATQHGAGAPYEQYF,TGTGCCACCCAACACGGGGCAGGGGCGCCCTACGAGCAGTACTTC
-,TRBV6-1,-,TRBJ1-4,CASSLSGFGEKLFF,TGTGCCAGCAGCCTATCGGGGTTTGGTGAAAAACTGTTTTTT
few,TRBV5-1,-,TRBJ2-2,CASSPGGADTGELFF,TGCGCCAGCAGCCCTGGGGGGGCCGACACCGGGGAGCTGTTTTTT
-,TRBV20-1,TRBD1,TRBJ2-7,CSGTGVRSGEQYF,TGCAGTGGAACAGGGGTGAGGAGCGGCGAGCAGTACTTC
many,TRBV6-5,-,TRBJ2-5,CASSSYSQRQETQYF,TGTGCCAGCAGTTCCTATTCCCAGAGGCAAGAGACCCAGTACTTC